The 25 T cell receptor beta chains given below trace back to one sample, sequenced in a study of beta chain features in type 1 diabetes. Reverse transcription of all isolated RNA meant that expressed TCRB transcripts were sequenced. Using immunoSEQ multiplex PCR, the repertoire was profiled, and TCRdb retains in-frame clones only, with some absent. This table holds 500,000 to 650,000 clones, around 12% found once. General study points: Across all four CD4+ subsets, people with type 1 diabetes showed modestly shorter TCRB CDR3s.

Their antigens remain unidentified. The sample comprised naive CD4+ T cells from blood. These receptors originate from a young man with type 1 diabetes.

Only a few counts were recorded for this clone. The chain recombines TRBV6-5 with TRBJ2-7; unclear D gene. Between the trimmed V and J ends, which lost 6 bases and 0 bases, there was a span of 6 bases. CDR1 is MNHEY, CDR2 SVGAGI, per germline. The CDR3 totals 12 residues. The CDR3 coding sequence is TGTGCCAGCAGCCCAAGCTCCTACGAGCAGTACTTC. Protein product: CASSPSSYEQYF.

The V and J genes are TRBV7-2 and TRBJ1-1; D gene unclear. The V gene's germline CDR1 is SGHTA and CDR2 FQGNSA. This CDR3 is 14 amino acids long. Trimming pared 3 bases from V and 1 base from J, leaving 9 bases between. CDR3 nucleotide sequence: TGTGCCAGCAGCTTGCCTCAACGGAACACTGAAGCTTTCTTT. This encodes CASSLPQRNTEAFF.

This clone was counted only a few times. V usage is TRBV9 and J usage is TRBJ1-6; D ambiguous. Per the germline V gene, CDR1 is SGDLS and CDR2 is YYNGEE. The V end was cut by 0 bases, the J end by 0 bases, with 7 bases between. This CDR3 has 16 amino acids. CDR3 sequence: CASSVGEDSYNSPLHF. CDR3 DNA: TGTGCCAGCAGCGTAGGGGAGGACTCCTATAATTCACCCCTCCACTTT.

The chain couples TRBV2 to TRBJ1-1; D possibly corresponds to TRBD1 (6 bases). The CDR3 spans 14 residues. Germline assignment: CDR1 SNHLY and CDR2 FYNNEI. V gave up 6 bases and J gave up 3 bases, with 14 bases separating them. The chain's CDR3 is CASRDSVTDTEAFF. CDR3 nucleotide sequence: TGTGCCAGCAGGGACAGCGTAACCGACACTGAAGCTTTCTTT.

This clone was detected only a few times. The V gene is TRBV2, the J gene TRBJ1-3, with D tentatively TRBD1 (5 bases). The CDR3 consists of 13 residues. Germline V CDR1 and CDR2: SNHLY, FYNNEI. The V gene lost 7 bases and the J gene lost 2 bases, with 9 bases spanning the gap. The CDR3, as DNA: TGTGCCAGCACCGGGACGGCTGGAAACACCATATATTTT. Translating gives CASTGTAGNTIYF.

This clone was observed a few times. The CDR3 nucleotides are TGTGCCAGCAGCCTTGGGGGCGGGGGTCGTGAAAAACTGTTTTTT. Protein: CASSLGGGGREKLFF. The gene calls are TRBV14 and TRBJ1-4; TRBD1 might be the D (6 bases). The germline CDR1 and CDR2 sequences are SGHDN and FVKESK. The V gene lost 4 bases and the J gene lost 7 bases, with 16 bases spanning the gap. This CDR3 comprises 15 residues. Full variable domain (rest looked up from reference TRBV14 and TRBJ1-4): EAGVTQFPSHSVIEKGQTVTLRCDPISGHDNLYWYRRVMGKEIKFLLHFVKESKQDESGMPNNRFLAERTGGTYSTLKVQPAELEDSGVYFCASSLGGGGREKLFFGSGTQLSVL.

This clone was seen only a few times. The V and J genes are TRBV4-1 and TRBJ2-4; weak D call: TRBD1 (5 bases). The CDR3 totals 16 residues. Germline-derived CDR1 and CDR2 are MGHRA and YSYEKL. V lost 0 bases to trimming and J lost 0 bases, with 9 bases between them. The CDR3 DNA follows: TGCGCCAGCAGCCAAGAAACCCAGGGAGCCAAAAACATTCAGTACTTC. This translates into CASSQETQGAKNIQYF.

In this sample, this clone turned up a few times. The chain is built from TRBV7-9 and TRBJ2-3; TRBD2 matches at 8 bases. Germline CDR1 reads SEHNR; CDR2 reads FQNEAQ (reference sequence). With V trimmed by 2 bases and J by 5 bases, 3 bases remained unmatched. This CDR3 region has 14 residues. The CDR3 loop reads CASSLRGGQDTQYF. The CDR3 DNA follows: TGTGCCAGCAGCTTACGGGGGGGCCAAGATACGCAGTATTTT.

This clone was seen a handful of times. The rearrangement uses TRBV28 and TRBJ2-3; no reliable D call. The germline V gene encodes CDR1 MDHEN and CDR2 SYDVKM. This CDR3 has 13 amino acids. V shed 8 bases and J shed 2 bases, with 11 bases lying between them. The DNA of the CDR3 is TGTGCCAGCGGGTTTTCTTCCACAGATACGCAGTATTTT. This gives the protein CASGFSSTDTQYF.

The chain joins TRBV5-4 to TRBJ2-2, with 7 bases identical to TRBD2. The germline CDR1 and CDR2 sequences are SGHNT and YYREEE (reference sequence). Trimming removed 4 bases from V and 1 base from J; junction bases left unmatched: 4. This CDR3 has 15 amino acids. CDR3 sequence: CASSPAGVNTGELFF. The CDR3 nucleotides read TGTGCCAGCAGCCCGGCGGGGGTGAACACCGGGGAGCTGTTTTTT.

The chain employs TRBV25-1 and TRBJ1-4, with 10 nucleotides matching TRBD1. From germline, CDR1 is MGHDK and CDR2 SYGVNS. The V segment lost 2 bases and the J segment 5 bases; nucleotides outside the gene matches: 2. This CDR3 has 15 residues. CDR3 in amino acids: CASSETTGGNEKLFF. Here the CDR3 DNA reads TGTGCCAGCAGTGAAACGACAGGGGGCAATGAAAAACTGTTTTTT.

Only a few counts were recorded for this clone. The chain carries TRBV27 and TRBJ2-2, with D tentatively TRBD2 (6 bases). The CDR3 has 15 amino acids. Trimming removed 3 bases from V and 6 bases from J, with 14 bases in between. Looked up from germline, CDR1 is MNHEY and CDR2 is SMNVEV (reference sequence). CDR3 sequence reads: CASSFELGGAGELFF. Here the CDR3 DNA reads TGTGCCAGCAGTTTTGAGCTAGGAGGGGCCGGGGAGCTGTTTTTT.

The V and J genes are TRBV7-9 and TRBJ2-7; 7 bases are shared with TRBD2. CDR1 is SEHNR, CDR2 FQNEAQ, per germline (reference sequence). The CDR3 consists of 15 residues. The V segment lost 5 bases and the J segment 3 bases; nucleotides outside the gene matches: 10. CDR3 protein: CASSLSGLVLYEQYF. CDR3 in DNA: TGTGCCAGCAGCCTTAGCGGGCTTGTGCTCTACGAGCAGTACTTC.

This chain uses TRBV18 with TRBJ1-5, with D tentatively TRBD1 (5 bases). Trimming removed 3 bases from V and 0 bases from J, with 9 bases in between. In germline, CDR1 is KGHSH, CDR2 LQKENI. CDR3 length: 15 residues. DNA of the CDR3: TGTGCCAGCTCACCTGGACAAGCTAGCAATCAGCCCCAGCATTTT. Encoded protein: CASSPGQASNQPQHF. Together with reference TRBV18 and TRBJ1-5, the CDR3 gives the full variable domain: NAGVMQNPRHLVRRRGQEARLRCSPMKGHSHVYWYRQLPEEGLKFMVYLQKENIIDESGMPKERFSAEFPKEGPSILRIQQVVRGDSAAYFCASSPGQASNQPQHFGDGTRLSIL.

This clone was counted between two and nine times. The CDR3 sequence: CASSPGGLPREYF. The CDR3, as DNA: TGTGCCAGCAGCCCCGGGGGACTACCCAGGGAGTATTTT. The chain is built from TRBV2 and TRBJ2-3; 7 positions match TRBD2. The ends lost 6 bases at V and 13 bases at J; junction bases unmatched: 13. Germline assignment: CDR1 SNHLY and CDR2 FYNNEI. This CDR3 comprises 13 residues.

This chain uses TRBV12-5 with TRBJ2-1; D gene unclear. Germline loops: CDR1 LGHNT, CDR2 FRNRAP. Trimming left V 1 base short and J 4 bases short, with 5 bases between. CDR3 length: 13 residues. The chain's CDR3 is CASGLASYNEQFF. CDR3 in DNA: TGTGCTAGTGGTTTGGCCTCATACAATGAGCAGTTCTTC.

The chain uses TRBV28 and TRBJ1-6; D is uncertain. The germline gives CDR1 MDHEN, CDR2 SYDVKM. V gave up 6 bases and J gave up 7 bases, with 13 bases separating them. There are 14 residues in the CDR3. CDR3 nucleotide sequence: TGTGCCAGCAGCTCGGACGGACGGAATTCACCCCTCCACTTT. This sequence encodes CASSSDGRNSPLHF.

The V gene is TRBV19, the J gene TRBJ1-3; maybe TRBD1 (5 bases). V lost 8 bases, J lost 5 bases, and 13 bases lay in between. CDR1 is LNHDA, CDR2 SQIVND, per germline (reference sequence). There are 13 residues in the CDR3. The CDR3 nucleotides read TGTGCCAGTGCCAGGGACTATAGAAACACCATATATTTT. This sequence encodes CASARDYRNTIYF.

The DNA of the CDR3 is TGTGCCTGGAGTATTTCAGGGGGGGCTTACACCTTC. As protein: CAWSISGGAYTF. The chain recombines TRBV30 with TRBJ1-2; 7 bases are a match to TRBD1. The J segment lost 11 bases and the V segment lost 2 bases, leaving 8 bases of the junction unmatched. The length of the CDR3 is 12 residues. Germline V gene lookup returns CDR1 GTSNPN and CDR2 SVGIG (reference sequence).

On this clone: At the DNA level, this CDR3 is encoded by other sequences in the same sample as well. The rearrangement links TRBV5-1 to TRBJ1-1; D might be TRBD1 (6 bases). The CDR3 is 15 amino acids. V gave up 0 bases and J gave up 0 bases, with 9 bases separating them. Germline lookup yields CDR1 SGHRS and CDR2 YFSETQ. The CDR3: CASSLAAGVNTEAFF. As DNA, the CDR3 is TGCGCCAGCAGCTTGGCGGCAGGGGTGAACACTGAAGCTTTCTTT.

This clone was observed at least ten times. This rearrangement joins TRBV23-1 to TRBJ2-3; TRBD2 agrees at 12 bases. TRBV23-1 counts as an open reading frame of uncertain function. The CDR3 consists of 15 residues. V trimming: 8 bases; J trimming: 3 bases; junction bases outside the gene matches: 6. The CDR3: CASVRLAGETDTQYF. CDR3 coding DNA: TGCGCCAGCGTGAGACTAGCGGGGGAGACAGATACGCAGTATTTT.

This clone was detected only a few times. The genes are TRBV18 and TRBJ1-5, with 11 bases lining up with TRBD1. The V and J ends lost 4 bases and 9 bases, in that order; junction bases with no gene match: 8. Germline V gene lookup returns CDR1 KGHSH and CDR2 LQKENI. The CDR3 is 15 amino acids. The CDR3 is CASSLAGTGGPPQHF. The CDR3 nucleotides are TGTGCCAGCTCACTAGCCGGGACAGGGGGTCCGCCCCAGCATTTT.

The chain links TRBV20-1 to TRBJ1-1; D gene unclear. Trimming took off 3 bases at V and 6 bases at J, with 8 bases between the two ends. The CDR3 covers 11 residues. The germline V gene has CDR1 DFQATT and CDR2 SNEGSKA (reference sequence). The CDR3 loop is CSAREVAEAFF. For the CDR3, the DNA is TGCAGTGCTAGGGAGGTGGCTGAAGCTTTCTTT.

V is TRBV7-2 and J is TRBJ2-1, with TRBD2 matching over 9 bases. The CDR3 sequence is 13 residues long. CDR1 SGHTA and CDR2 FQGNSA come from the germline V gene. The V gene end was trimmed by 2 bases and the J gene end by 10 bases; junction bases not matched to a gene: 3. CDR3 region: CASSLYTSGEQFF. DNA of the CDR3: TGTGCCAGCAGCTTATATACTAGCGGGGAGCAGTTCTTC.

To note about this clone: Germline is not matched at one junction end, which may reflect a read error. The J gene is TRBJ2-5, the V gene TRBV5-4; D may be TRBD2 (6 bases). The CDR3 covers 12 residues. CDR1 and CDR2 (germline): SGHNT, YYREEE (reference sequence). CDR3 protein: CASRLGGETQYF. For the CDR3, the DNA is TGTGCCAGCAGGTTGGGGGGAGAGACCCAGTACTTC.